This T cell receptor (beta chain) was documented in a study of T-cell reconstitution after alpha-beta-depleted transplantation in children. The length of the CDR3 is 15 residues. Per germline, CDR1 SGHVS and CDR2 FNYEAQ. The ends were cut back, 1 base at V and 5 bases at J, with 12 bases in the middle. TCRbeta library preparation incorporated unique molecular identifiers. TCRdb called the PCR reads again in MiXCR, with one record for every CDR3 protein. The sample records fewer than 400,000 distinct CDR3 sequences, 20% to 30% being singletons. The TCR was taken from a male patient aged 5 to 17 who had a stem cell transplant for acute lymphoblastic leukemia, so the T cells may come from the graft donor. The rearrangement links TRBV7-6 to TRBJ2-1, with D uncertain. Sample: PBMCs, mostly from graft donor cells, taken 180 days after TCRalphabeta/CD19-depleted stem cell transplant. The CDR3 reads CASSLGWTANNEQFF. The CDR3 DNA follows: TGTGCCAGCAGCTTAGGGTGGACGGCCAACAATGAGCAGTTCTTC.